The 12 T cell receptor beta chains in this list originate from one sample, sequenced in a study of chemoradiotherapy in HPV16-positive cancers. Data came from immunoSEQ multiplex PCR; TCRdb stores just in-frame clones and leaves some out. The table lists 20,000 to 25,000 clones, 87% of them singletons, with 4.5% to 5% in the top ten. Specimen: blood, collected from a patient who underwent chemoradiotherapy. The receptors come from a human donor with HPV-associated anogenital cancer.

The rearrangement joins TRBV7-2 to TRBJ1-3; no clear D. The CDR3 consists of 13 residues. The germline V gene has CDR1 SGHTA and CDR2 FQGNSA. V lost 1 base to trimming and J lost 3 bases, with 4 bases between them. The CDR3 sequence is CASSLGNGNTIYF. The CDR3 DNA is TGTGCCAGCAGCTTAGGCAATGGAAACACCATATATTTT. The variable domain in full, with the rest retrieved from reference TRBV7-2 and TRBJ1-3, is GAGVSQSPSNKVTEKGKDVELRCDPISGHTALYWYRQSLGQGLEFLIYFQGNSAPDKSGLPSDRFSAERTGGSVSTLTIQRTQQEDSAVYLCASSLGNGNTIYFGEGSWLTVV.

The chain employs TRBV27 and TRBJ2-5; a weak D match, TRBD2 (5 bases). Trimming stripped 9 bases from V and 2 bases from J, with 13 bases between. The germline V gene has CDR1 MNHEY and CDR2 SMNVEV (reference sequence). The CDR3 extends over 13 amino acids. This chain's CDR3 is CASQRASQETQYF. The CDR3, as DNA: TGTGCCAGTCAGAGGGCTTCACAAGAGACCCAGTACTTC.

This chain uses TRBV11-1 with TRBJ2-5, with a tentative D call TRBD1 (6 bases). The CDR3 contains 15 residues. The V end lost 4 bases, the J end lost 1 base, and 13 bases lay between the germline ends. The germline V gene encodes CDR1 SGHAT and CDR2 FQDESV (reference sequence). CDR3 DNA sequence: TGTGCCAGCAGCTACCAGCAGGGGTTCCAAGAGACCCAGTACTTC. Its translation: CASSYQQGFQETQYF.

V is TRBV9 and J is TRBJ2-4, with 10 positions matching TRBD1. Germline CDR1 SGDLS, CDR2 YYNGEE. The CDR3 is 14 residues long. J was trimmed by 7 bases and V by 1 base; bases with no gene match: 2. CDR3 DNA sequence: TGTGCCAGCAGCGTACGGACAGGGGGTAACATTCAGTACTTC. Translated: CASSVRTGGNIQYF.

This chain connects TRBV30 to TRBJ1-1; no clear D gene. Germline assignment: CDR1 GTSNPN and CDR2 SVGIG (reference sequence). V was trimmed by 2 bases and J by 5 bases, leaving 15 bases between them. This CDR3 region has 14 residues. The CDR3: CAWSRDSGWTEAFF. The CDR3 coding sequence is TGTGCCTGGAGTCGCGACTCTGGGTGGACTGAAGCTTTCTTT.

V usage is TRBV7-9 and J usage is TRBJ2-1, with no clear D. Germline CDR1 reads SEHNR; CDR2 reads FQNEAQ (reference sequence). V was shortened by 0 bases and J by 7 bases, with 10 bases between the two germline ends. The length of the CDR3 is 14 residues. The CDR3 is CASSLALLGNEQFF. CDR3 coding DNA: TGTGCCAGCAGCTTAGCTCTTCTTGGGAATGAGCAGTTCTTC.

CDR3 protein: CASSRRMGHEQYF. As DNA, the CDR3 is TGCGCCAGCAGCCGTAGGATGGGGCACGAGCAGTACTTC. The rearrangement uses TRBV5-1 and TRBJ2-7, with D possibly matching TRBD1 (5 bases). From germline, CDR1 is SGHRS and CDR2 YFSETQ. This CDR3 has 13 amino acids. V lost 4 bases and J lost 5, with 13 bases in between.

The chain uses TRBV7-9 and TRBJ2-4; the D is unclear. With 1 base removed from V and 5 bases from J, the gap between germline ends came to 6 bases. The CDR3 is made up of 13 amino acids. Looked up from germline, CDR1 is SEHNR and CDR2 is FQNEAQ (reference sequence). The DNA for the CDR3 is TGTGCCAGCAGCTTAGGGAGTCAAAACATTCAGTACTTC. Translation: CASSLGSQNIQYF.

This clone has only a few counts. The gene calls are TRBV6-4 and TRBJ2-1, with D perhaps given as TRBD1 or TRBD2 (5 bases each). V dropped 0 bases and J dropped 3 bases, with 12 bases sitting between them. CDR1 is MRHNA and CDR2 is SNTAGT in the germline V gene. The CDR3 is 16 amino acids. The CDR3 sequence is CASSDSPGADYNEQFF. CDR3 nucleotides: TGTGCCAGCAGTGACTCCCCCGGGGCAGACTACAATGAGCAGTTCTTC.

The CDR3 here is CASSFTGGRGGYTF. The CDR3 DNA follows: TGTGCCAGCAGTTTCACAGGGGGTCGCGGGGGCTACACCTTC. J is TRBJ1-2 and V is TRBV27; 8 bases are a match to TRBD1. The CDR3 totals 14 residues. Germline lookup yields CDR1 MNHEY and CDR2 SMNVEV (reference sequence). Losses at the gene ends were 3 bases for V and 8 bases for J; bases not matched to a gene: 8.

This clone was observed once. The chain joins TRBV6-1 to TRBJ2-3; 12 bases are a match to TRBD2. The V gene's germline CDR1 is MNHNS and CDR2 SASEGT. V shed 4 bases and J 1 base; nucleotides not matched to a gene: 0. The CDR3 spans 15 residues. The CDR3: CASSGLAGGTDTQYF. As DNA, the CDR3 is TGTGCCAGCAGTGGACTAGCGGGGGGCACAGATACGCAGTATTTT.

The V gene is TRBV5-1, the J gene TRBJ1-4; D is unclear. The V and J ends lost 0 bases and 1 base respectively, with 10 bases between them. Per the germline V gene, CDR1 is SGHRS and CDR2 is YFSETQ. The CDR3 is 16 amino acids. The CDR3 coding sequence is TGCGCCAGCAGCTTGGGACGGTCAGGAACTAATGAAAAACTGTTTTTT. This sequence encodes CASSLGRSGTNEKLFF.